A single sample gave rise to the 16 T cell receptor beta chains below, sequenced in a study of cytomegalovirus exposure and HLA in healthy donors. It was with 60 Vbeta and 13 Jbeta primers that the PCR ran. Libraries were prepared by immunoSEQ multiplex PCR; TCRdb keeps only in-frame clonotypes and omits some of them. Here the sample spans some 130,000 clones, 73% being singletons. The material sequenced was PBMCs. Source of these receptors: a woman aged 40 to 50 in good health and CMV-seronegative.

This sequence joins TRBV11-1 and TRBJ2-5, with D hard to call. This CDR3 spans 12 amino acids. V lost 1 base to trimming and J lost 5 bases, with 5 bases between them. CDR1 is SGHAT and CDR2 is FQDESV in the germline V gene (reference sequence). The CDR3 loop is CASSLEAETQYF. Here the CDR3 DNA reads TGTGCCAGCAGCTTAGAAGCGGAGACCCAGTACTTC.

V gene TRBV10-3 combines with J gene TRBJ2-1, with unresolved D. V lost 8 bases and J lost 4, with 6 bases in between. This CDR3 spans 11 amino acids. Germline V gene lookup returns CDR1 ENHRY and CDR2 SYGVKD. CDR3 nucleotide sequence: TGTGCCATCGGCTCATACAATGAGCAGTTCTTC. It specifies CAIGSYNEQFF.

The rearrangement uses TRBV5-5 and TRBJ1-1, with a possible D match to TRBD1 (6 bases). From germline, CDR1 is SGHKS and CDR2 YYEKEE (reference sequence). Trimming removed 0 bases from V and 3 bases from J, with 15 bases in between. The CDR3 length is 16 residues. The CDR3 bases are TGTGCCAGCAGCTTGGGGGACACAAGTGGGGACACTGAAGCTTTCTTT. Its protein is CASSLGDTSGDTEAFF.

The chain links TRBV10-3 to TRBJ2-1; D unclear. Germline V CDR1 and CDR2: ENHRY, SYGVKD. V dropped 4 bases and J dropped 0 bases, with 4 bases sitting between them. The CDR3 contains 13 residues. The CDR3 here is CAISASSYNEQFF. The CDR3 bases are TGTGCCATCAGTGCCAGCTCCTACAATGAGCAGTTCTTC.

This clone was picked up one time. V usage is TRBV7-9 and J usage is TRBJ2-3; 7 nucleotides match TRBD1. The CDR3 contains 16 residues. With 4 bases clipped from V and 4 bases from J, the junction kept 11 bases outside the gene matches. Germline CDR1 and CDR2: SEHNR and FQNEAQ (reference sequence). The CDR3 coding sequence is TGTGCCAGCAGCTCGACAGGGTCCCCGGTCGCAGATACGCAGTATTTT. Amino acid sequence: CASSSTGSPVADTQYF.

The rearrangement uses TRBV2 and TRBJ2-7, with D hard to call. The germline V gene has CDR1 SNHLY and CDR2 FYNNEI. The CDR3 extends over 13 amino acids. Trimming shortened V by 2 bases and J by 2 bases, and 7 bases separated the two germline ends. This CDR3 reads CASSELGTYEQYF. CDR3 nucleotide sequence: TGTGCCAGCAGTGAATTGGGCACCTACGAGCAGTACTTC.

This clone came up once. This sample includes further DNA sequences coding for the same CDR3. J is TRBJ1-2 and V is TRBV12-5, with 7 bases identical to TRBD1. The length of the CDR3 is 15 residues. CDR1 LGHNT and CDR2 FRNRAP come from the germline V gene. V was pared by 5 bases and J by 1 base, with 7 bases of the junction left unmatched. The CDR3: CASGTGTALNYGYTF. CDR3 DNA sequence: TGTGCTAGTGGTACCGGGACAGCCCTTAACTATGGCTACACCTTC.

This chain links TRBV13 with TRBJ1-2, with D unclear. The CDR3 sequence is 14 residues long. The V and J ends lost 0 bases and 7 bases respectively, with 12 bases between them. CDR1 is PRHDT and CDR2 is FYEKMQ in the germline V gene (reference sequence). This chain's CDR3 is CASSLGRRESGYTF. CDR3 bases: TGTGCCAGCAGCTTAGGGAGGCGAGAAAGTGGCTACACCTTC.

Only one count was recorded for this clone. The V and J genes are TRBV6-1 and TRBJ1-6, with a tentative D call TRBD1 (6 bases). With 8 bases removed from V and 3 bases from J, the gap between germline ends came to 14 bases. This CDR3 spans 15 amino acids. Germline V gene lookup returns CDR1 MNHNS and CDR2 SASEGT. CDR3 nucleotides: TGTGCCAGCGCCCCGGACAGCTACTATAATTCACCCCTCCACTTT. Its protein is CASAPDSYYNSPLHF.

The V and J genes are TRBV5-4 and TRBJ2-5; D may be TRBD2 (5 bases). The ends were cut back, 6 bases at V and 2 bases at J, with 17 bases in the middle. The CDR3 covers 15 residues. From germline, CDR1 is SGHNT and CDR2 YYREEE (reference sequence). CDR3: CASNYQSRGQETQYF. The CDR3, as DNA: TGTGCCAGCAACTACCAGTCTCGCGGGCAAGAGACCCAGTACTTC.

The V call is TRBV11-2, the J call TRBJ2-3; 11 bases match TRBD2. The V and J ends lost 5 bases and 0 bases, in that order; junction bases with no gene match: 10. The CDR3 loop spans 18 amino acids. Germline V gives CDR1 SGHAT, CDR2 FQNNGV. CDR3 in DNA: TGTGCCAGCAGCCGACCGCCCTGGACTAGCGGGAGCACAGATACGCAGTATTTT. Translated: CASSRPPWTSGSTDTQYF.

The chain links TRBV5-5 to TRBJ1-3, with D unclear. Germline lookup yields CDR1 SGHKS and CDR2 YYEKEE (reference sequence). There are 16 residues in the CDR3. Trimming took off 0 bases at V and 2 bases at J, with 12 bases between the two ends. CDR3 nucleotides: TGTGCCAGCAGCTTGGAAGGCGGAGGTACTGGAAACACCATATATTTT. It encodes CASSLEGGGTGNTIYF.

This chain joins TRBV7-9 and TRBJ2-1; 8 nucleotides align to TRBD2. The germline V gene has CDR1 SEHNR and CDR2 FQNEAQ (reference sequence). The ends lost 4 bases at V and 5 bases at J; junction bases unmatched: 10. CDR3 length: 16 residues. CDR3 bases: TGTGCCAGCAGCTCCTATACGGGGGGGAACAACAATGAGCAGTTCTTC. This sequence encodes CASSSYTGGNNNEQFF.

The J gene is TRBJ2-5, the V gene TRBV9, with D possibly TRBD1 on 6 matching bases. Between the trimmed V and J ends, which lost 2 bases and 3 bases, there was a span of 14 bases. This CDR3 is built from 15 residues. Germline CDR1 reads SGDLS; CDR2 reads YYNGEE. The CDR3 loop is CASSVVGTKEETQYF. In DNA form, the CDR3 reads TGTGCCAGCAGCGTCGTCGGGACAAAAGAAGAGACCCAGTACTTC.

The CDR3 here is CASSPTIRDKSYNEQFF. The CDR3 region has the DNA TGTGCCAGCAGCCCCACTATTAGGGACAAGTCCTACAATGAGCAGTTCTTC. This chain links TRBV7-9 with TRBJ2-1, with D perhaps TRBD1 (6 bases). The CDR3 is 17 residues long. Germline CDR1 is SEHNR and CDR2 is FQNEAQ (reference sequence). Trimming took off 5 bases at V and 1 base at J, with 18 bases between the two ends.

The chain is built from TRBV15 and TRBJ1-2, with 8 bases lining up with TRBD1. The ends lost 1 base at V and 3 bases at J; junction bases unmatched: 7. Germline loops: CDR1 LNHNV, CDR2 YYDKDF (reference sequence). The CDR3 runs 16 residues. The CDR3 loop is CATSRVWDRRDYGYTF. The CDR3 region has the DNA TGTGCCACCAGCAGAGTCTGGGACAGGAGGGACTATGGCTACACCTTC.